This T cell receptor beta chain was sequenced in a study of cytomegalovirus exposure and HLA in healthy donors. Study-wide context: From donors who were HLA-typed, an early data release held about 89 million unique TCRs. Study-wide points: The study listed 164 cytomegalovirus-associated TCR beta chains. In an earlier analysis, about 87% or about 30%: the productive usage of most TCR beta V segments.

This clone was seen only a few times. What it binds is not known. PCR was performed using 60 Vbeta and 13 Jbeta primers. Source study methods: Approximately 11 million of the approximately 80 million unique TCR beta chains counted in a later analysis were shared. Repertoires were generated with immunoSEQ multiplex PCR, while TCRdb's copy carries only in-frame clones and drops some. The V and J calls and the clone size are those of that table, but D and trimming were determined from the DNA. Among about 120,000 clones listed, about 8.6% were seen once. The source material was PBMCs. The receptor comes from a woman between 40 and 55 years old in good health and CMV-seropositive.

In DNA form, the CDR3 reads TGTGCCAGCAGCTTGCAGGGGAACTATGGCTACACCTTC. Residues: CASSLQGNYGYTF. The chain employs TRBV5-4 and TRBJ1-2, with a weak D call TRBD1 (6 bases). The V gene lost 1 base and the J gene lost 2 bases, with 6 bases spanning the gap. CDR3 length equals 13 residues. Germline assignment: CDR1 SGHNT and CDR2 YYREEE (reference sequence). The full variable domain, with the rest looked up from reference TRBV5-4 and TRBJ1-2, is ETGVTQSPTHLIKTRGQQVTLRCSSQSGHNTVSWYQQALGQGPQFIFQYYREEENGRGNFPPRFSGLQFPNYSSELNVNALELDDSALYLCASSLQGNYGYTFGSGTRLTVV.